This passage covers 19 T cell receptor beta chains from one sample sequenced in a study of blood T cell repertoires in COVID-19. Profiled with immunoSEQ multiplex PCR; TCRdb holds only in-frame clones, not every one. The sample consists of under 150,000 clones, roughly 89% of them appearing once. Sequenced: peripheral blood. These receptor sequences come from a man aged 50 to 60 with active or convalescent COVID-19.

Of note for this clone: The same CDR3 arises from other DNA sequences in this sample as well. This chain joins TRBV18 and TRBJ2-5, with a possible D match to TRBD2 (6 bases). The CDR3 runs to 16 residues. CDR1 is KGHSH, CDR2 LQKENI, per germline. V lost 3 bases and J lost 2, with 16 bases in between. The CDR3 DNA reads TGTGCCAGCTCACCTCGAAGCGCGGGACCACAAGAGACCCAGTACTTC. Amino acids: CASSPRSAGPQETQYF.

The rearrangement uses TRBV19 and TRBJ2-1, with TRBD2 identical over 12 bases. With V trimmed by 5 bases and J by 7 bases, 12 bases remained unmatched. CDR1 is LNHDA and CDR2 is SQIVND in the germline V gene (reference sequence). This CDR3 region has 17 residues. The CDR3 loop reads CASSLPSGGAILNEQFF. CDR3 bases: TGTGCCAGTAGTCTTCCTAGCGGGGGGGCAATTTTGAATGAGCAGTTCTTC. Based on the CDR3 plus reference TRBV19 and TRBJ2-1, the full variable domain is DGGITQSPKYLFRKEGQNVTLSCEQNLNHDAMYWYRQDPGQGLRLIYYSQIVNDFQKGDIAEGYSVSREKKESFPLTVTSAQKNPTAFYLCASSLPSGGAILNEQFFGPGTRLTVL.

The genes are TRBV18 and TRBJ1-5, with TRBD1 matching over 9 bases. The V segment lost 6 bases and the J segment 0 bases; nucleotides outside the gene matches: 12. This CDR3 contains 18 residues. Germline V CDR1 and CDR2: KGHSH, LQKENI. Here the CDR3 reads CASSPSGQGIHSNQPQHF. In DNA form, the CDR3 reads TGTGCCAGCTCGCCTTCGGGACAGGGAATTCATAGCAATCAGCCCCAGCATTTT. Full variable domain (rest looked up from reference TRBV18 and TRBJ1-5): NAGVMQNPRHLVRRRGQEARLRCSPMKGHSHVYWYRQLPEEGLKFMVYLQKENIIDESGMPKERFSAEFPKEGPSILRIQQVVRGDSAAYFCASSPSGQGIHSNQPQHFGDGTRLSIL.

This sequence joins TRBV11-2 and TRBJ1-2; 9 bases align to TRBD1. The ends lost 5 bases at V and 7 bases at J; junction bases unmatched: 11. In germline, CDR1 is SGHAT, CDR2 FQNNGV. This CDR3 has 15 amino acids. CDR3 sequence (DNA): TGTGCCAGCAGCCTACCCGGGACAGGGTTTCGTGGCTACACCTTC. Protein: CASSLPGTGFRGYTF.

The chain is built from TRBV7-9 and TRBJ1-2; no firm D call. Germline CDR1 is SEHNR and CDR2 is FQNEAQ (reference sequence). The CDR3 consists of 14 residues. V lost 1 base and J lost 10, with 16 bases in between. The CDR3 DNA sequence: TGTGCCAGCAGCTTAGTTCGGGAGGTCCAGGACTACACCTTC. Residues: CASSLVREVQDYTF. Using reference TRBV7-9 and TRBJ1-2 for the parts outside the CDR3, the full variable domain is DTGVSQNPRHKITKRGQNVTFRCDPISEHNRLYWYRQTLGQGPEFLTYFQNEAQLEKSRLLSDRFSAERPKGSFSTLEIQRTEQGDSAMYLCASSLVREVQDYTFGSGTRLTVV.

This clone was counted once. The chain couples TRBV11-2 to TRBJ2-5, with D possibly TRBD1 on 5 matching bases. The germline gives CDR1 SGHAT, CDR2 FQNNGV. The germline V and J ends were trimmed by 1 base and 10 bases, with 19 bases remaining between them. The CDR3 extends over 15 amino acids. This chain's CDR3 is CASSLVNQGLGGQYF. CDR3 nucleotides: TGTGCCAGCAGCTTAGTCAATCAGGGCCTCGGCGGCCAGTACTTC. The full variable domain, rest sourced from reference TRBV11-2 and TRBJ2-5, is EAGVAQSPRYKIIEKRQSVAFWCNPISGHATLYWYQQILGQGPKLLIQFQNNGVVDDSQLPKDRFSAERLKGVDSTLKIQPAKLEDSAVYLCASSLVNQGLGGQYFGPGTRLLVL.

The chain is built from TRBV5-1 and TRBJ1-1; D call uncertain. Germline V CDR1 and CDR2: SGHRS, YFSETQ. The CDR3 length is 14 residues. The V end lost 0 bases, the J end lost 4 bases, and 10 bases lay between the germline ends. For the CDR3, the DNA is TGCGCCAGCAGCTTGGGCCACTCTTCCACTGAAGCTTTCTTT. The encoded protein is CASSLGHSSTEAFF.

CDR3 sequence: CASGLVGTGVFSGNTIYF. For the CDR3, the DNA is TGTGCTAGTGGTTTGGTCGGGACAGGGGTCTTCTCTGGAAACACCATATATTTT. The chain combines TRBV12-5 with TRBJ1-3; 10 nucleotides match TRBD1. Germline V gives CDR1 LGHNT, CDR2 FRNRAP. V shed 0 bases, J shed 0 bases, and the junction held 5 bases outside the gene matches. This CDR3 spans 18 amino acids.

The genes are TRBV7-2 and TRBJ1-2, with 7 nucleotides matching TRBD1. V gave up 5 bases and J gave up 8 bases; unmatched junction bases: 26. The CDR3 is 19 amino acids. The V gene's germline CDR1 is SGHTA and CDR2 FQGNSA. CDR3 region: CASSPFPLAVNRGGNGYTF. Written as DNA, the CDR3 is TGTGCCAGCAGCCCCTTCCCCCTCGCCGTCAACAGGGGCGGTAACGGCTACACCTTC.

This chain uses TRBV5-1 with TRBJ1-1; D call uncertain. The V and J ends lost 0 bases and 3 bases respectively, with 6 bases between them. The CDR3 has 13 amino acids. The germline CDR1 and CDR2 sequences are SGHRS and YFSETQ. CDR3 sequence reads: CASSLEPYTEAFF. The CDR3 nucleotides read TGCGCCAGCAGCTTGGAGCCTTACACTGAAGCTTTCTTT.

The sample holds a few counts of this clone. The chain couples TRBV28 to TRBJ2-2, with 12 positions matching TRBD1. This CDR3 is built from 15 residues. Unmatched junction bases numbered 6, after V lost 6 bases and J lost 7 bases. Germline V lookup: CDR1 MDHEN, CDR2 SYDVKM. The CDR3 reads CASSWDRGHHGELFF. For the CDR3, the DNA is TGTGCCAGCAGCTGGGACAGGGGGCATCACGGGGAGCTGTTTTTT.

This sequence joins TRBV10-3 and TRBJ2-1; D might be TRBD1 (5 bases). Germline-derived CDR1 and CDR2 are ENHRY and SYGVKD. Trimming removed 4 bases from V and 9 bases from J, with 16 bases in between. The CDR3 has 14 amino acids. CDR3 in amino acids: CAISGVPARGEQFF. The CDR3 region has the DNA TGTGCCATCAGTGGGGTCCCCGCAAGGGGTGAGCAGTTCTTC.

This clone was recorded a few times. The chain combines TRBV15 with TRBJ2-3; TRBD2 agrees at 7 bases. The CDR3 has 17 residues. Trimming cost V 0 bases and J 1 base; bases outside gene matches: 7. CDR1 is LNHNV, CDR2 YYDKDF, per germline (reference sequence). As DNA, the CDR3 is TGTGCCACCAGCAGAGATCGGGGCGGGAGAGGCACAGATACGCAGTATTTT. This codes for CATSRDRGGRGTDTQYF. Combining the CDR3 with reference TRBV15 and TRBJ2-3 gives the whole variable domain DAMVIQNPRYQVTQFGKPVTLSCSQTLNHNVMYWYQQKSSQAPKLLFHYYDKDFNNEADTPDNFQSRRPNTSFCFLDIRSPGLGDTAMYLCATSRDRGGRGTDTQYFGPGTRLTVL.

CDR3 in DNA: TGTGCCACTGGGACAGGGGTTGGCTACACCTTC. Protein: CATGTGVGYTF. V is TRBV24-1 and J is TRBJ1-2, with 10 bases matching TRBD1. The CDR3 runs to 11 residues. V lost 10 bases, J lost 7 bases, and 2 bases stayed unmatched. Germline loops: CDR1 KGHDR, CDR2 SFDVKD.

The rearrangement joins TRBV7-2 to TRBJ1-1, with D perhaps matching TRBD1 (6 bases). The CDR3 loop spans 14 amino acids. With 4 bases removed from V and 5 bases from J, the gap between germline ends came to 14 bases. Germline V CDR1 and CDR2: SGHTA, FQGNSA. Here the CDR3 reads CASSSMGGLTEAFF. CDR3 nucleotide sequence: TGTGCCAGCAGCTCGATGGGGGGGCTGACTGAAGCTTTCTTT. Full variable domain (outside the CDR3, taken from reference TRBV7-2 and TRBJ1-1): GAGVSQSPSNKVTEKGKDVELRCDPISGHTALYWYRQSLGQGLEFLIYFQGNSAPDKSGLPSDRFSAERTGGSVSTLTIQRTQQEDSAVYLCASSSMGGLTEAFFGQGTRLTVV.

The rearrangement links TRBV18 to TRBJ1-5, with 11 nucleotides matching TRBD1. Unmatched junction bases numbered 3, after V lost 3 bases and J lost 5 bases. This CDR3 comprises 15 residues. The germline V gene has CDR1 KGHSH and CDR2 LQKENI. The CDR3 region has the DNA TGTGCCAGCTCACCGGGACAGGGGGGATATCAGCCCCAGCATTTT. Amino acid sequence: CASSPGQGGYQPQHF. Together with reference TRBV18 and TRBJ1-5, the CDR3 gives the full variable domain: NAGVMQNPRHLVRRRGQEARLRCSPMKGHSHVYWYRQLPEEGLKFMVYLQKENIIDESGMPKERFSAEFPKEGPSILRIQQVVRGDSAAYFCASSPGQGGYQPQHFGDGTRLSIL.

This rearrangement joins TRBV6-5 to TRBJ2-1; D gene uncertain. Deletions cut 2 bases from V and 0 bases from J, with 11 bases between. The CDR3 extends over 16 amino acids. CDR1 and CDR2 from the germline V gene are MNHEY and SVGAGI. The CDR3 sequence is CASSYITRSSYNEQFF. CDR3 coding DNA: TGTGCCAGCAGTTACATAACCCGTAGCTCCTACAATGAGCAGTTCTTC.

Points on this clone: One junction end disagrees with the germline gene, perhaps due to a read error. The chain uses TRBV30 and TRBJ2-1; no firm D call. The length of the CDR3 is 12 residues. The germline V gene has CDR1 GTSNPN and CDR2 SVGIG (reference sequence). The DNA of the CDR3 is TGTGCCTGGACCTACCAATACAGTGAGCAGTTCTTC. This codes for CAWTYQYSEQFF.

Written as DNA, the CDR3 is TGTGCCAGTACTGGGACAGGGGACCTTCAAGATACGCAGTATTTT. Protein product: CASTGTGDLQDTQYF. The chain uses TRBV19 and TRBJ2-3; TRBD1 matches at 10 bases. CDR3 length: 15 amino acids. The germline V gene encodes CDR1 LNHDA and CDR2 SQIVND (reference sequence). Unmatched junction bases numbered 9, after V lost 7 bases and J lost 5 bases.